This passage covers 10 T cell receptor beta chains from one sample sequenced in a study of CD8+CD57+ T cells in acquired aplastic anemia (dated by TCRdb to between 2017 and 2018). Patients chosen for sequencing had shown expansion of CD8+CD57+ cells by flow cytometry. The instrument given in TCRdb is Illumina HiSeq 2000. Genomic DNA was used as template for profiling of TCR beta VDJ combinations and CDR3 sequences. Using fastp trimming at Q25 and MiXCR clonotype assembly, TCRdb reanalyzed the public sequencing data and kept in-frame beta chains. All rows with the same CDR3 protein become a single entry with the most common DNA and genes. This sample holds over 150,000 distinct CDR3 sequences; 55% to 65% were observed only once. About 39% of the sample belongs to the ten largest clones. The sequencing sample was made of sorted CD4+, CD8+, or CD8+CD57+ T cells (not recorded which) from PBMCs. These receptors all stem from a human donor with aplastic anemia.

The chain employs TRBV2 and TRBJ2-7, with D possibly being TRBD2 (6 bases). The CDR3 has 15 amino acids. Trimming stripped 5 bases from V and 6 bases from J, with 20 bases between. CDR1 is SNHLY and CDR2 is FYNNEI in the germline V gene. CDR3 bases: TGTGCCAGCAGTTTGACCCCCGAGGCGGGGAGCGAGCAGTACTTC. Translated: CASSLTPEAGSEQYF.

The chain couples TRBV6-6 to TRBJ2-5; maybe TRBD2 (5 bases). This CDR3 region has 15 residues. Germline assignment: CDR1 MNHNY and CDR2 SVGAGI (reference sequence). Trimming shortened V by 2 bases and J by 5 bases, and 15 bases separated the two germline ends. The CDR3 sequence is CASSYGGFGSETQYF. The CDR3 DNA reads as TGTGCCAGCAGTTACGGCGGGTTTGGTTCGGAGACCCAGTACTTC.

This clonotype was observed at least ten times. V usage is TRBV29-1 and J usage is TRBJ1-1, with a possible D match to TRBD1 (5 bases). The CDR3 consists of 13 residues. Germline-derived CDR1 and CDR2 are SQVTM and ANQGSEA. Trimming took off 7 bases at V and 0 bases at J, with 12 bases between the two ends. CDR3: CSEGTGMNTEAFF. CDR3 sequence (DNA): TGCAGCGAAGGGACGGGGATGAACACTGAAGCTTTCTTT.

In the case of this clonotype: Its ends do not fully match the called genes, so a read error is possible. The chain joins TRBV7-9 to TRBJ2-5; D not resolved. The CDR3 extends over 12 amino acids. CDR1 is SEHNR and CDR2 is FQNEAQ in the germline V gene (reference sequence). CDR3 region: CASSLVDGLSHF. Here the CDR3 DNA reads TGTGCCAGCAGCTTAGTGGATGGGCTGTCGCACTTC. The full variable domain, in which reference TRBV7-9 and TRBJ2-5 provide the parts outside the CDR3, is DTGVSQNPRHKITKRGQNVTFRCDPISEHNRLYWYRQTLGQGPEFLTYFQNEAQLEKSRLLSDRFSAERPKGSFSTLEIQRTEQGDSAMYLCASSLVDGLSHFGPGTRLLVL.

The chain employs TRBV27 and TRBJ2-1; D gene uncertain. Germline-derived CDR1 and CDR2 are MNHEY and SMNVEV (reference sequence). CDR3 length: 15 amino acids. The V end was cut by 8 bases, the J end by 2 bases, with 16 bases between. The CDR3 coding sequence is TGTGCCAGCGGAACACGGGTCTACACCTACAATGAGCAGTTCTTC. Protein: CASGTRVYTYNEQFF.

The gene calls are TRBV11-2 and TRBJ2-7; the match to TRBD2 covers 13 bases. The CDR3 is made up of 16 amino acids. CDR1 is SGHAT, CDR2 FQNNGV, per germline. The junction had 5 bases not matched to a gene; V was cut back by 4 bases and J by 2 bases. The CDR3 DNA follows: TGTGCCAGCAGCTGGGGACTAGCGGGACCAACCTACGAGCAGTACTTC. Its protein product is CASSWGLAGPTYEQYF.

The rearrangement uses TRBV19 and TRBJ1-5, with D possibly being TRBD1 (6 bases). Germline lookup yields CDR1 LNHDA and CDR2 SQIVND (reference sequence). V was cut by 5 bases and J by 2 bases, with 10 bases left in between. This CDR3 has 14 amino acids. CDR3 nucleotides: TGTGCCAGTAGTGGCAACAGGGGCAATCAGCCCCAGCATTTT. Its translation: CASSGNRGNQPQHF. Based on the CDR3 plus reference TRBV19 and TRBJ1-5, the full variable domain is DGGITQSPKYLFRKEGQNVTLSCEQNLNHDAMYWYRQDPGQGLRLIYYSQIVNDFQKGDIAEGYSVSREKKESFPLTVTSAQKNPTAFYLCASSGNRGNQPQHFGDGTRLSIL.

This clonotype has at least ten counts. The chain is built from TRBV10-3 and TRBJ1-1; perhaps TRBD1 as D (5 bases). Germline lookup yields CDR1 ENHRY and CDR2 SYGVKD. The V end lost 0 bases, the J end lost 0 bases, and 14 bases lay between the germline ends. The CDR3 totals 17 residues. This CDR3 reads CAISESRRDLMNTEAFF. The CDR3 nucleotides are TGTGCCATCAGTGAGTCGAGACGGGACCTCATGAACACTGAAGCTTTCTTT.

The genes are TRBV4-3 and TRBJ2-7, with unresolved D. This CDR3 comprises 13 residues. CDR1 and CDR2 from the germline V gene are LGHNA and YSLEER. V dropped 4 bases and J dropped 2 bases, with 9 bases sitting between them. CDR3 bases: TGCGCCAGCAGCCCCTCTCGGACCTACGAGCAGTACTTC. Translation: CASSPSRTYEQYF.

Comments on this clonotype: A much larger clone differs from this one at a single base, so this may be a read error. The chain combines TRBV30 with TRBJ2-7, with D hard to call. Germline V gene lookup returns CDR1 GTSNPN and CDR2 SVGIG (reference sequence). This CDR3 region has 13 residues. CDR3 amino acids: CAWRDGRSYERYF. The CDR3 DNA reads TGTGCCTGGAGGGACGGCCGGTCCTACGAGCGGTACTTC.